These 29 T cell receptor beta chains originate from one sample sequenced in a study of cytomegalovirus exposure and HLA in healthy donors. PCR primers comprised 60 Vbeta and 13 Jbeta primers. Libraries were prepared by immunoSEQ multiplex PCR; TCRdb keeps only in-frame clonotypes and omits some of them. The sample has about 89,000 clones; around 81% are singletons. The specimen sequenced was PBMCs. Source of these receptors: a female donor in good health and CMV-seropositive.

This rearrangement joins TRBV4-2 to TRBJ2-3, with TRBD2 matching 7 bases. Unmatched junction bases numbered 4, after V lost 7 bases and J lost 0 bases. Germline CDR1 LGHNA, CDR2 YNFKEQ. The CDR3 contains 14 residues. The DNA of the CDR3 is TGTGCCAGCACCGGGGGAGGGAGCACAGATACGCAGTATTTT. Translated: CASTGGGSTDTQYF.

V is TRBV15 and J is TRBJ2-1; 8 bases align to TRBD1. CDR1 is LNHNV, CDR2 YYDKDF, per germline (reference sequence). The V and J ends lost 2 bases and 2 bases, in that order; junction bases with no gene match: 5. CDR3 size: 16 residues. CDR3 coding DNA: TGTGCCACCAGCAGATCTGGACAGGGAACCTACAATGAGCAGTTCTTC. Its protein is CATSRSGQGTYNEQFF.

This clone showed up just once. This chain connects TRBV18 to TRBJ1-1, with a possible D match to TRBD1 (6 bases). Germline values: CDR1 KGHSH, CDR2 LQKENI. The CDR3 spans 15 residues. The germline V and J ends were trimmed by 2 bases and 1 base, with 11 bases remaining between them. CDR3 sequence (DNA): TGTGCCAGCTCACCATTGAGGACAGAGAACACTGAAGCTTTCTTT. Translation gives CASSPLRTENTEAFF. Supplemented by reference TRBV18 and TRBJ1-1, the full variable domain reads NAGVMQNPRHLVRRRGQEARLRCSPMKGHSHVYWYRQLPEEGLKFMVYLQKENIIDESGMPKERFSAEFPKEGPSILRIQQVVRGDSAAYFCASSPLRTENTEAFFGQGTRLTVV.

This chain uses TRBV7-2 with TRBJ2-7, with D unclear. The CDR3 is 14 amino acids. The germline gives CDR1 SGHTA, CDR2 FQGNSA. With 0 bases removed from V and 0 bases from J, the gap between germline ends came to 6 bases. CDR3 loop: CASSLAFHSYEQYF. CDR3 nucleotides: TGTGCCAGCAGCTTAGCGTTCCACTCCTACGAGCAGTACTTC. Full variable domain (rest looked up from reference TRBV7-2 and TRBJ2-7): GAGVSQSPSNKVTEKGKDVELRCDPISGHTALYWYRQSLGQGLEFLIYFQGNSAPDKSGLPSDRFSAERTGGSVSTLTIQRTQQEDSAVYLCASSLAFHSYEQYFGPGTRLTVT.

This sequence joins TRBV19 and TRBJ1-1; the D gene is possibly TRBD1 (5 bases). The CDR3 has 12 residues. Germline CDR1 LNHDA, CDR2 SQIVND (reference sequence). V lost 8 bases to trimming and J lost 3 bases, with 10 bases between them. CDR3: CASSTVDTEAFF. The CDR3, as DNA: TGTGCCAGTTCGACAGTAGACACTGAAGCTTTCTTT.

The chain links TRBV11-2 to TRBJ2-2; D may be TRBD1 (6 bases). The CDR3 extends over 15 amino acids. Germline CDR1 reads SGHAT; CDR2 reads FQNNGV. V lost 4 bases and J 0 bases, leaving 9 bases between the germline ends. The CDR3 region has the DNA TGTGCCAGCAGCTCAGACAGGCCGAACACCGGGGAGCTGTTTTTT. It encodes CASSSDRPNTGELFF.

This clone was counted once. This chain connects TRBV6-1 to TRBJ1-6, with D tentatively TRBD1 (5 bases). Germline-derived CDR1 and CDR2 are MNHNS and SASEGT. V lost 1 base and J lost 10, with 14 bases in between. This CDR3 is built from 15 residues. CDR3 in amino acids: CASSEVGQGRSPLHF. In DNA, the CDR3 is TGTGCCAGCAGTGAAGTGGGGCAGGGAAGATCACCCCTCCACTTT.

V is TRBV5-6 and J is TRBJ1-6, with TRBD1 as a possible D gene (5 bases). Germline assignment: CDR1 SGHDT and CDR2 YYEEEE. V lost 5 bases and J lost 4, with 10 bases in between. The CDR3 runs 14 residues. CDR3 nucleotides: TGTGCCAGCAGGGTTCGGACATATAATTCACCCCTCCACTTT. It is translated as CASRVRTYNSPLHF.

The J gene is TRBJ2-2, the V gene TRBV7-2; D gene ambiguous. This CDR3 region has 15 residues. V was shortened by 1 base and J by 0 bases, with 6 bases between the two germline ends. Germline V gene sequence: CDR1 SGHTA, CDR2 FQGNSA. CDR3 sequence reads: CASSLVRANTGELFF. CDR3 sequence (DNA): TGTGCCAGCAGCTTAGTAAGAGCGAACACCGGGGAGCTGTTTTTT. Using reference TRBV7-2 and TRBJ2-2 for the parts outside the CDR3, the full variable domain is GAGVSQSPSNKVTEKGKDVELRCDPISGHTALYWYRQSLGQGLEFLIYFQGNSAPDKSGLPSDRFSAERTGGSVSTLTIQRTQQEDSAVYLCASSLVRANTGELFFGEGSRLTVL.

The V call is TRBV25-1, the J call TRBJ2-7; 10 bases are a match to TRBD1. The CDR3 covers 16 residues. V was pared by 5 bases and J by 6 bases, with 13 bases of the junction left unmatched. In germline, CDR1 is MGHDK, CDR2 SYGVNS. The CDR3 nucleotides read TGTGCCAGCAGTCAGAATCAGGGACAGGGGTTTTCCGAGCAGTACTTC. It translates to CASSQNQGQGFSEQYF.

This clone was seen only once. V is TRBV5-1 and J is TRBJ2-1; 12 bases agree with TRBD2. From germline, CDR1 is SGHRS and CDR2 YFSETQ. This CDR3 comprises 19 residues. V trimming: 0 bases; J trimming: 0 bases; junction bases outside the gene matches: 7. The CDR3 DNA sequence: TGCGCCAGCAGCTTGGCCGAAACTAGCGGGAGGAGCTCCTACAATGAGCAGTTCTTC. Translated: CASSLAETSGRSSYNEQFF.

This clone occurred a few times. The V call is TRBV2, the J call TRBJ2-6, with 9 bases matching TRBD1. In germline, CDR1 is SNHLY, CDR2 FYNNEI. The CDR3 contains 17 residues. V was clipped by 6 bases and J by 3 bases; unmatched bases: 9. For the CDR3, the DNA is TGTGCCAGCAGCGAGTCGGACAGGGGCCGTGGGGCCAACGTCCTGACTTTC. Amino acids: CASSESDRGRGANVLTF.

CDR3 residues: CATSRDTTSGSYEQYF. CDR3 in DNA: TGTGCCACCAGCAGAGATACGACTAGCGGGAGCTACGAGCAGTACTTC. The J gene is TRBJ2-7, the V gene TRBV15; TRBD2 agrees at 12 bases. V lost 0 bases and J lost 3; bases outside the gene matches: 3. The CDR3 length is 16 residues. In germline, CDR1 is LNHNV, CDR2 YYDKDF (reference sequence).

The chain employs TRBV7-6 and TRBJ1-1; TRBD1 is a possible D gene (5 bases). The V gene lost 5 bases and the J gene lost 1 base, with 8 bases spanning the gap. Germline assignment: CDR1 SGHVS and CDR2 FNYEAQ. This CDR3 is 13 amino acids long. The CDR3 is CASSLQANTEAFF. CDR3 DNA: TGTGCCAGCAGCCTACAGGCGAACACTGAAGCTTTCTTT.

The chain is built from TRBV29-1 and TRBJ2-7; D possibly corresponds to TRBD1 (7 bases). Trimming stripped 6 bases from V and 0 bases from J, with 12 bases between. This CDR3 region has 13 residues. Germline V lookup: CDR1 SQVTM, CDR2 ANQGSEA. CDR3 amino acids: CSVGRDSSYEQYF. In DNA form, the CDR3 reads TGCAGCGTGGGGCGGGACAGCTCCTACGAGCAGTACTTC.

Concerning this clone: Other DNA sequences of this sample code for an identical CDR3. The chain recombines TRBV5-1 with TRBJ2-5; 7 bases line up with TRBD2. Per the germline V gene, CDR1 is SGHRS and CDR2 is YFSETQ. V gave up 0 bases and J gave up 2 bases; unmatched junction bases: 1. The CDR3 is 14 amino acids. The CDR3 DNA follows: TGCGCCAGCAGCTTGGCCGGGGGGCAAGAGACCCAGTACTTC. Protein product: CASSLAGGQETQYF.

V gene TRBV9 combines with J gene TRBJ1-1, with a tentative D call TRBD1 (6 bases). The CDR3 loop spans 15 amino acids. Germline V gene sequence: CDR1 SGDLS, CDR2 YYNGEE. The V end lost 3 bases, the J end lost 2 bases, and 14 bases lay between the germline ends. CDR3 sequence: CASSDIMTGNTEAFF. The CDR3 DNA follows: TGTGCCAGCAGCGACATCATGACAGGTAACACTGAAGCTTTCTTT.

Only a few counts were recorded for this clone. The V call is TRBV7-9, the J call TRBJ2-2; 7 bases are a match to TRBD1. Germline lookup yields CDR1 SEHNR and CDR2 FQNEAQ (reference sequence). This CDR3 has 15 residues. V was pared by 3 bases and J by 4 bases, with 5 bases of the junction left unmatched. DNA of the CDR3: TGTGCCAGCAGCTTCGGAGACAGGGCCACCGGGGAGCTGTTTTTT. Encoded protein: CASSFGDRATGELFF.

The chain has TRBV4-1 and TRBJ1-2, with TRBD1 identical over 8 bases. V shed 2 bases and J 4 bases; nucleotides not matched to a gene: 9. CDR1 is MGHRA, CDR2 YSYEKL, per germline. This CDR3 region has 16 residues. The CDR3 DNA reads TGCGCCAGCAGCCAACCGGGACAGGAAGTCGCCTATGGCTACACCTTC. As protein: CASSQPGQEVAYGYTF.

The V call is TRBV6-1, the J call TRBJ2-7, with TRBD1 as a possible D gene (6 bases). The V gene's germline CDR1 is MNHNS and CDR2 SASEGT. Trimming removed 8 bases from V and 0 bases from J, with 14 bases in between. CDR3 length: 14 amino acids. The CDR3 DNA reads TGTGCCAGCGGGGTCAGGGGAAGCTCCTACGAGCAGTACTTC. Translation gives CASGVRGSSYEQYF.

This CDR3 reads CASSLATFSGGTDTQYF. The DNA of the CDR3 is TGTGCCAGCAGCTTGGCCACATTTAGCGGGGGCACAGATACGCAGTATTTT. J is TRBJ2-3 and V is TRBV5-6; 8 nucleotides agree with TRBD2. CDR1 and CDR2 (germline): SGHDT, YYEEEE. This CDR3 has 17 amino acids. Losses at the gene ends were 0 bases for V and 1 base for J; bases not matched to a gene: 7.

The J gene is TRBJ1-5, the V gene TRBV2; D not certain. CDR1 and CDR2 from the germline V gene are SNHLY and FYNNEI. The CDR3 has 19 amino acids. V was shortened by 7 bases and J by 2 bases, with 27 bases between the two germline ends. Here the CDR3 reads CASTKGGIGGGIGNQPQHF. The CDR3 nucleotides read TGTGCCAGCACCAAGGGAGGGATAGGAGGAGGTATCGGCAATCAGCCCCAGCATTTT.

V gene TRBV27 combines with J gene TRBJ1-1, with TRBD1 matching over 8 bases. This CDR3 comprises 18 residues. Germline trimming cut 3 bases from V and 0 bases from J; bases unmatched to any gene: 12. Germline V gene lookup returns CDR1 MNHEY and CDR2 SMNVEV (reference sequence). CDR3 sequence: CASSFHGTGNDMNTEAFF. The CDR3 DNA is TGTGCCAGCAGTTTTCACGGGACAGGAAACGACATGAACACTGAAGCTTTCTTT.

The chain couples TRBV5-1 to TRBJ1-4, with 10 bases lining up with TRBD1. After removal of 5 bases from V and 8 bases from J, the junction contained 6 bases not matched to a gene. The CDR3 contains 14 residues. Germline CDR1 SGHRS, CDR2 YFSETQ. The CDR3 sequence: CASRLGQGEEKLFF. CDR3 DNA sequence: TGCGCCAGCAGGTTAGGACAGGGGGAAGAAAAACTGTTTTTT.

This clone was detected a few times. The chain links TRBV5-4 to TRBJ1-1; D gene ambiguous. Germline CDR1 and CDR2: SGHNT and YYREEE (reference sequence). The CDR3 has 12 residues. Trimming removed 4 bases from V and 4 bases from J, with 8 bases in between. Here the CDR3 reads CASSPSSTEAFF. CDR3 DNA sequence: TGTGCCAGCAGCCCCTCCAGCACTGAAGCTTTCTTT. Looking up the rest from reference TRBV5-4 and TRBJ1-1 gives the full variable domain: ETGVTQSPTHLIKTRGQQVTLRCSSQSGHNTVSWYQQALGQGPQFIFQYYREEENGRGNFPPRFSGLQFPNYSSELNVNALELDDSALYLCASSPSSTEAFFGQGTRLTVV.

CDR3 DNA sequence: TGTGCCAGCAGCCTAGCGGAGTTAAACTCCGAGCAGTACTTC. Protein product: CASSLAELNSEQYF. The chain links TRBV28 to TRBJ2-7; 7 nucleotides line up with TRBD2. Germline CDR1 is MDHEN and CDR2 is SYDVKM. Trimming removed 6 bases from V and 6 bases from J; junction bases left unmatched: 11. The CDR3 consists of 14 residues. Full variable domain (missing parts from reference TRBV28 and TRBJ2-7): DVKVTQSSRYLVKRTGEKVFLECVQDMDHENMFWYRQDPGLGLRLIYFSYDVKMKEKGDIPEGYSVSREKKERFSLILESASTNQTSMYLCASSLAELNSEQYFGPGTRLTVT.

V is TRBV5-1 and J is TRBJ2-1, with 12 positions matching TRBD2. The CDR3 covers 16 residues. The germline gives CDR1 SGHRS, CDR2 YFSETQ. The V and J ends lost 0 bases and 4 bases, in that order; junction bases with no gene match: 2. The CDR3 DNA sequence: TGCGCCAGCAGCTTGGCCACTAGCGGGGGGTACAATGAGCAGTTCTTC. Translated, it gives CASSLATSGGYNEQFF.

The chain joins TRBV2 to TRBJ2-2; maybe TRBD1 (6 bases). CDR1 and CDR2 (germline): SNHLY, FYNNEI. The V end lost 4 bases, the J end lost 6 bases, and 12 bases lay between the germline ends. The CDR3 is 14 residues long. The CDR3 spells CASSVLQGPGELFF. In DNA, the CDR3 is TGTGCCAGCAGTGTTCTTCAGGGGCCCGGGGAGCTGTTTTTT.

This clone has only a few counts. The chain uses TRBV19 and TRBJ2-7; 7 bases fit TRBD1. The J segment lost 2 bases and the V segment lost 9 bases, leaving 10 bases of the junction unmatched. Germline CDR1 is LNHDA and CDR2 is SQIVND (reference sequence). This CDR3 comprises 14 residues. The CDR3 sequence: CASHSTGDTYEQYF. In DNA, the CDR3 is TGTGCCAGCCACTCCACAGGGGACACCTACGAGCAGTACTTC.